The clone carrying this T cell receptor beta chain was seen a few times. The antigen is undetermined. This sample was included in a study of T cell repertoires in cytomegalovirus infection. Overall study: Public TCR beta signature analysis indicated the presence of both CMV infection and matching HLA type.

Each CDR3 protein gets one entry after TCRdb re-called the reads with MiXCR. Of some 180,000 distinct CDR3 sequences in the sample, roughly a sixth were seen once. The CDR3 loop spans 14 amino acids. The V end was cut by 6 bases, the J end by 0 bases, with 11 bases between. Germline CDR1 and CDR2: SQVTM and ANQGSEA. Study-wide points: HLA-C-restricted, CMV-specific TCR beta clonotypes were dominant ex vivo. Accumulated public TCR beta family frequency recognized individuals carrying CMV together with the relevant HLA.

The clonotype originates from a human donor in good health (CMV status not recorded). Some clones in this sample may be carry-over from other donors' samples. Sequencing used CD8+ T cells from PBMCs. V is TRBV29-1 and J is TRBJ2-2; maybe TRBD1 (7 bases). The CDR3 DNA sequence: TGCAGCGTGGCGGGACAGCCGAACACCGGGGAGCTGTTTTTT. Its translation is CSVAGQPNTGELFF.